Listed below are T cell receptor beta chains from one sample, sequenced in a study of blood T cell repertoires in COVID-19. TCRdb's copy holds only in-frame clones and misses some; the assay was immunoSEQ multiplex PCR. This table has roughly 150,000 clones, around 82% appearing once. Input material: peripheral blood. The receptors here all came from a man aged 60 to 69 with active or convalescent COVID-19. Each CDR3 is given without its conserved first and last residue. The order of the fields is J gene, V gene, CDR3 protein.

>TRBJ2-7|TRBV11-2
ASLTPGAQGYEQY
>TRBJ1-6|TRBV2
ASSKDSDNSPLH
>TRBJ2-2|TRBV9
ASSERDSNTGELF
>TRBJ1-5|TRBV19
ASSPPRDRYQPQH
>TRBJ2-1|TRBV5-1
ASSPTGNEQF
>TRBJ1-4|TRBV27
ASSLLWTGTNEKLF
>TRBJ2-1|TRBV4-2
ASSGSSGISYNEQF
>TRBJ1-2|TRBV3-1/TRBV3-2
ASSPSYGTGAGVYGYT
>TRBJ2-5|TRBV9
ASSVESGGGWETQY
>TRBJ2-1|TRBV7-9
ASTPGLAGVAIYNEQF
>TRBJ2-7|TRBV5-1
ASSPDGDRYEQY
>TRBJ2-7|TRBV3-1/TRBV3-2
ASSSGVYEQY
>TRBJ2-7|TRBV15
ATSRFRQGAYEQY
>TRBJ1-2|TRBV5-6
ASSLFVETQTATGYT
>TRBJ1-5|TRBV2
ASSEALQGEWDQPQH
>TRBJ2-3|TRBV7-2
ASSSPPGDTQY
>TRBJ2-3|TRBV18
ASSPPSQGTDTQY
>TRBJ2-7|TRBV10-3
AISESGGRAGDDEQY
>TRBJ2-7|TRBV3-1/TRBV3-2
ASSQSDEQY
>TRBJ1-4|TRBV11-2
ASSGPTGGSNEKLF
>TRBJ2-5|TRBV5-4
ASSPAQREPETQY
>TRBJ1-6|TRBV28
ASSFWASRTANSPLH
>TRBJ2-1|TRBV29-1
SVESATSGNEQF
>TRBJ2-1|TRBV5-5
ASSLALPLAGGVDI
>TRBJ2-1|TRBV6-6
ASRSDRGFRSEQF
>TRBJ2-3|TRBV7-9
ASSLPLGPDTQY
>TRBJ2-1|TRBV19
ATKEGARQF
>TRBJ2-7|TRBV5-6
ASSLVGPRGGIYEQY
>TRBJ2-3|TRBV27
ASSYQQGLGTDTQY
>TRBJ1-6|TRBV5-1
ASSLESRQAYNSPLH
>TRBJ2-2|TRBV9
ASSVGATGELF
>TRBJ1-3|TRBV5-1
ASSVGGQVSGNTIY
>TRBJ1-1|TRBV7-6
ASSLLLGGGGTEAF
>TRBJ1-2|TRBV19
ASSTGSGYGYT
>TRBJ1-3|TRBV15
ATSRAAGAGNTIY
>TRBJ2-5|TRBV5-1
ASSQGLAGGGETQY
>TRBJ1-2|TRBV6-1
ASRTGTGADGYT
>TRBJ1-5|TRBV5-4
ASSLDYNQPQH
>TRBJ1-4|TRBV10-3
AIGLGTGGEKLF
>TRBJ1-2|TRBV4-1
ASSPGGTGDYGYT
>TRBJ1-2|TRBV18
ASSLAGTDRYGYT
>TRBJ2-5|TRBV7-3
ASSSFSREGRETQY
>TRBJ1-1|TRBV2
ASSEFRGSEAF
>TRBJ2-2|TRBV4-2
ASSPSLLAENTGELF
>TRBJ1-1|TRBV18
ASSPTDRENTEAF
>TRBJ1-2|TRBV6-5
ASRFTGYGYT
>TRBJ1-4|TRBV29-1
SVLSGSTNEKLF
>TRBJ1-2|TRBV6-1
ASSDRVGYGYT
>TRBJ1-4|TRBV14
ASSPLAGTGSGEKLF
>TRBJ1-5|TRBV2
ASTTGGNQPQH
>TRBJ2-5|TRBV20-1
SALPEETQY
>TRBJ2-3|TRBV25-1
ASRETGVPHADTQY